This T cell receptor (beta chain) appears in the sequencing data of a study of identical twins. TCRdb ran MiXCR on the 5' RACE reads and lists one entry per CDR3 protein. The sample includes 400,000 to 550,000 distinct CDR3 sequences, roughly an eighth of them seen just once. Concerning this clonotype itself: The antigen is unknown.

The length of the CDR3 is 17 residues. Trimming removed 3 bases from V and 0 bases from J, with 15 bases in between. Germline V lookup: CDR1 SGHNT, CDR2 YYREEE (reference sequence). Notes on the study in general: Instead of following the same donors, the conclusions were based on cross-sectional statistical analysis.

The same specimen was also included in a second study, on yellow fever vaccine responses in identical twins.

The specimen sequenced was CD4+ T cells sorted from blood. The gene calls are TRBV5-4 and TRBJ2-2; TRBD1 might be the D (6 bases). This TCR was sampled from a woman under 30 in good health. The CDR3 region has the DNA TGTGCCAGCAGCTCATCTGGGACACCAACGAACACCGGGGAGCTGTTTTTT. Protein product: CASSSSGTPTNTGELFF. Complete variable domain (other parts from reference TRBV5-4 and TRBJ2-2): ETGVTQSPTHLIKTRGQQVTLRCSSQSGHNTVSWYQQALGQGPQFIFQYYREEENGRGNFPPRFSGLQFPNYSSELNVNALELDDSALYLCASSSSGTPTNTGELFFGEGSRLTVL.